This T cell receptor beta chain originates from a study of beta chain features in type 1 diabetes. Study-wide context: Patients and healthy donors were similar in age, gender and cell yields.

Sequenced material consisted of expressed TCRB transcripts (all of the isolated RNA was reverse transcribed). Profiling relied on immunoSEQ multiplex PCR, and the TCRdb table lists in-frame clones only, not all of them. The sample lists roughly 170,000 clones; 13% were seen once. Findings and caveats of the study: For Type 1 diabetes patients, all four CD4+ subsets carried TCRB CDR3s that were moderately but significantly shorter. Type 1 diabetes patients had VDJ junctions that carried fewer insertions and more deletions.

The junction had 7 bases not matched to a gene; V was cut back by 6 bases and J by 3 bases. Germline V gene lookup returns CDR1 LNHNV and CDR2 YYDKDF (reference sequence). This CDR3 is built from 15 residues. This clone was seen only a few times. Its target is unknown. Sequences were obtained from central memory CD4+ T cells from blood. The chain recombines TRBV15 with TRBJ2-7; TRBD2 agrees at 11 bases. The source is a woman younger than 35 in good health. CDR3 residues: CATSDTSGSRYEQYF. CDR3 DNA: TGTGCCACCAGTGATACTAGCGGGAGTCGCTACGAGCAGTACTTC.